Below, 20 T cell receptor beta chains from the same sample are listed, as sequenced in a study of shared clonotypes between healthy human individuals. Terminally differentiated effector memory CD45RA+ cells were excluded from the naive CD8 cells, which were CD45RO-negative and positively selected for CCR7. The table came from immunoSEQ multiplex PCR; TCRdb's copy has only in-frame clones and leaves some out. Of about 2.1 million clones detected, over 85% appear once; the ten largest clones hold 1.5% to 2%. Sequencing used naive CD8+ T cells from PBMCs. The receptors stem from a man aged 18 to 30 in good health. Some clones in this sample may be carry-over from other donors' samples.

The genes are TRBV7-9 and TRBJ2-3, with 9 nucleotides matching TRBD2. The V gene end was trimmed by 5 bases and the J gene end by 3 bases; junction bases not matched to a gene: 6. Germline V lookup: CDR1 SEHNR, CDR2 FQNEAQ (reference sequence). This CDR3 is built from 15 residues. DNA of the CDR3: TGTGCCAGCAGCCTCCTAGCGGGGCTGACAGATACGCAGTATTTT. This codes for CASSLLAGLTDTQYF.

The V gene is TRBV6-6, the J gene TRBJ2-2; D not certain. V lost 2 bases, J lost 4 bases, and 11 bases lay in between. Germline lookup yields CDR1 MNHNY and CDR2 SVGAGI (reference sequence). This CDR3 is 15 amino acids long. The CDR3 bases are TGTGCCAGCAGTTACGCAGACCCAATCACCGGGGAGCTGTTTTTT. It encodes CASSYADPITGELFF.

This clone was recorded once. This CDR3 reads CASSEASSGGEGAFF. The DNA of the CDR3 is TGTGCCAGCAGTGAAGCGAGTTCGGGAGGGGAAGGTGCTTTCTTT. The chain has TRBV2 and TRBJ1-1; D may be TRBD1 (5 bases). V shed 0 bases and J shed 11 bases, with 19 bases lying between them. CDR1 is SNHLY, CDR2 FYNNEI, per germline. CDR3 length: 15 residues.

The CDR3 DNA sequence: TGTGCCAGCTCACCACCGACTAGCGGGAGGGCAGATACGCAGTATTTT. Amino acid sequence: CASSPPTSGRADTQYF. The chain couples TRBV18 to TRBJ2-3; 14 nucleotides align to TRBD2. This CDR3 spans 16 amino acids. Germline V CDR1 and CDR2: KGHSH, LQKENI. V lost 0 bases, J lost 4 bases, and 0 bases stayed unmatched.

This chain links TRBV7-2 with TRBJ2-7; TRBD2 matches at 8 bases. Per the germline V gene, CDR1 is SGHTA and CDR2 is FQGNSA. CDR3 length: 16 amino acids. V lost 3 bases to trimming and J lost 5 bases; unmatched junction nucleotides: 12. The CDR3 region is CASSFRFSGNFDEQYF. As DNA, the CDR3 is TGTGCCAGCAGCTTCCGATTTAGCGGGAACTTCGACGAGCAGTACTTC.

The rearrangement joins TRBV28 to TRBJ1-6; no clear D gene. The germline V and J ends were trimmed by 5 bases and 11 bases, with 22 bases remaining between them. CDR3 length: 16 residues. Per the germline V gene, CDR1 is MDHEN and CDR2 is SYDVKM. CDR3 bases: TGTGCCAGCAGTCCTCTCACGGGAGGCATCGCGGCACCCCTCCACTTT. The encoded protein is CASSPLTGGIAAPLHF. Based on the CDR3 plus reference TRBV28 and TRBJ1-6, the full variable domain is DVKVTQSSRYLVKRTGEKVFLECVQDMDHENMFWYRQDPGLGLRLIYFSYDVKMKEKGDIPEGYSVSREKKERFSLILESASTNQTSMYLCASSPLTGGIAAPLHFGNGTRLTVT.

J is TRBJ2-1 and V is TRBV7-3; 7 bases agree with TRBD2. V shed 2 bases, J shed 7 bases, and the junction held 8 bases outside the gene matches. There are 15 residues in the CDR3. CDR1 is SGHTA and CDR2 is FQGTGA in the germline V gene. The CDR3 DNA sequence: TGTGCCAGCAGCTTAGGGAGGGGATGGGGAAATGAGCAGTTCTTC. Translating gives CASSLGRGWGNEQFF.

J is TRBJ1-1 and V is TRBV19; no clear D gene. CDR3 length equals 17 residues. The germline V gene has CDR1 LNHDA and CDR2 SQIVND (reference sequence). Trimming cost V 2 bases and J 0 bases, with 16 bases left between them. CDR3 nucleotides: TGTGCCAGTAGTATACCCCGTGGTGGGGTCTTGAACACTGAAGCTTTCTTT. As protein: CASSIPRGGVLNTEAFF.

The rearrangement joins TRBV27 to TRBJ2-1, with 8 bases lining up with TRBD2. CDR1 is MNHEY, CDR2 SMNVEV, per germline (reference sequence). The length of the CDR3 is 16 residues. The V gene end was trimmed by 3 bases and the J gene end by 10 bases; junction bases not matched to a gene: 14. CDR3 residues: CASSFMSGTSPGEQFF. The CDR3 DNA reads as TGTGCCAGCAGTTTCATGTCCGGGACTAGTCCCGGAGAGCAGTTCTTC.

The chain combines TRBV30 with TRBJ1-5, with D possibly matching TRBD1 (5 bases). The V gene's germline CDR1 is GTSNPN and CDR2 SVGIG (reference sequence). The V gene lost 0 bases and the J gene lost 5 bases, with 14 bases spanning the gap. The CDR3 loop spans 15 amino acids. CDR3: CAWSVRGGYDQPQHF. The DNA of the CDR3 is TGTGCCTGGAGTGTACGGGGGGGGTACGATCAGCCCCAGCATTTT.

J is TRBJ2-1 and V is TRBV27; D tentatively fits TRBD1 or TRBD2 (5 bases each). V was trimmed by 2 bases and J by 8 bases, leaving 7 bases between them. Germline V gene sequence: CDR1 MNHEY, CDR2 SMNVEV (reference sequence). The CDR3 consists of 12 residues. CDR3 DNA sequence: TGTGCCAGCAGTTTAGGGACCTATGAGCAGTTCTTC. It encodes CASSLGTYEQFF.

This chain connects TRBV29-1 to TRBJ2-2, with TRBD2 matching 8 bases. J lost 2 bases, V lost 7 bases, and 3 bases had no gene match. Per germline, CDR1 SQVTM and CDR2 ANQGSEA. The CDR3 spans 13 residues. The CDR3 region is CSALAGNTGELFF. The CDR3 bases are TGCAGCGCTCTAGCGGGCAACACCGGGGAGCTGTTTTTT.

This chain joins TRBV29-1 and TRBJ2-2; no clear D gene. V lost 4 bases and J lost 4, with 7 bases in between. Germline V gene sequence: CDR1 SQVTM, CDR2 ANQGSEA. The CDR3 sequence is 12 residues long. The CDR3: CSVGLPTGELFF. The CDR3 region has the DNA TGCAGCGTTGGTTTGCCCACCGGGGAGCTGTTTTTT.

The table lists this clone with a count of one. This chain connects TRBV9 to TRBJ2-5, with D perhaps TRBD2 (6 bases). The germline gives CDR1 SGDLS, CDR2 YYNGEE. V gave up 4 bases and J gave up 5 bases, with 18 bases separating them. The CDR3 sequence is 15 residues long. The CDR3 DNA follows: TGTGCCAGCAGCCCCTCCGGGAGCCGTCCGGAGACCCAGTACTTC. This translates into CASSPSGSRPETQYF.

This clone was picked up one time. V is TRBV18 and J is TRBJ2-1; TRBD2 matches at 8 bases. Unmatched junction bases numbered 8, after V lost 3 bases and J lost 4 bases. Germline V gives CDR1 KGHSH, CDR2 LQKENI. The CDR3 runs 16 residues. This CDR3 is CASSPREGKFYNEQFF. The CDR3 nucleotides are TGTGCCAGCTCACCTCGGGAGGGGAAGTTTTACAATGAGCAGTTCTTC.

CDR3: CASSVTGTGRNQPQHF. CDR3 nucleotides: TGTGCCAGCAGCGTCACCGGGACAGGGCGAAATCAGCCCCAGCATTTT. This sequence joins TRBV7-2 and TRBJ1-5, with TRBD1 identical over 9 bases. V shed 5 bases, J shed 4 bases, and the junction held 9 bases outside the gene matches. The CDR3 length is 16 residues. Per germline, CDR1 SGHTA and CDR2 FQGNSA.

The V call is TRBV4-1, the J call TRBJ2-3; D is ambiguous. V was cut by 4 bases and J by 6 bases, with 17 bases left in between. The CDR3 covers 15 residues. Germline V gene sequence: CDR1 MGHRA, CDR2 YSYEKL. The CDR3 sequence: CASSPTGPSEDTQYF. In nucleotides, the CDR3 is TGCGCCAGCAGCCCGACCGGGCCCTCCGAGGATACGCAGTATTTT.

The V and J genes are TRBV11-3 and TRBJ2-1; 10 bases line up with TRBD2. Germline CDR1 reads SGHNT; CDR2 reads YENEEA. This CDR3 has 14 amino acids. V lost 3 bases, J lost 8 bases, and 4 bases stayed unmatched. CDR3 sequence: CASSFSLAGDEQFF. In nucleotides, the CDR3 is TGTGCCAGCAGCTTTTCGCTAGCGGGAGATGAGCAGTTCTTC.

The V call is TRBV13, the J call TRBJ2-5, with D maybe TRBD2 (5 bases). Germline assignment: CDR1 PRHDT and CDR2 FYEKMQ (reference sequence). V was shortened by 5 bases and J by 5 bases, with 12 bases between the two germline ends. The CDR3 runs to 13 residues. The CDR3 bases are TGTGCCAGCAGCCCGGGAAGACGGGAGACCCAGTACTTC. Its translation: CASSPGRRETQYF.

This sequence joins TRBV6-6 and TRBJ2-1; D is perhaps TRBD2 (6 bases). This CDR3 comprises 15 residues. Trimming removed 7 bases from V and 4 bases from J, with 17 bases in between. The V gene's germline CDR1 is MNHNY and CDR2 SVGAGI (reference sequence). DNA of the CDR3: TGTGCCAGCATCAGTGAGGGGACTTCTTACAATGAGCAGTTCTTC. Encoded protein: CASISEGTSYNEQFF.